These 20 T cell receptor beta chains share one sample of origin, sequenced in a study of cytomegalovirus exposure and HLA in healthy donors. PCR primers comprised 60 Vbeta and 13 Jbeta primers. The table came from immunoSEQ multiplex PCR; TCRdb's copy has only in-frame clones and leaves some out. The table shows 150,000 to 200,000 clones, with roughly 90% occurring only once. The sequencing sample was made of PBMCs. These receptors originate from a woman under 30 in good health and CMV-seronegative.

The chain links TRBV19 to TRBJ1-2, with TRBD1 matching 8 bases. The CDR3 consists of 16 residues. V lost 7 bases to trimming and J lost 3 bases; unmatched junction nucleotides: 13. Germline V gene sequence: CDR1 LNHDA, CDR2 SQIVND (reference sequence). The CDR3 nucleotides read TGTGCCAGTAATCAGAGAGCAGGGGGCTATCACTATGGCTACACCTTC. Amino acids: CASNQRAGGYHYGYTF.

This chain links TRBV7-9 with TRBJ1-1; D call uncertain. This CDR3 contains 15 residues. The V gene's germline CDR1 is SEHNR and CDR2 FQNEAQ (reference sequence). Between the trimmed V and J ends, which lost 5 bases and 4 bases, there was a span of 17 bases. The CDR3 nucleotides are TGTGCCAGCAGCCACCCCGGCGGGCATGGCACTGAAGCTTTCTTT. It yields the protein CASSHPGGHGTEAFF.

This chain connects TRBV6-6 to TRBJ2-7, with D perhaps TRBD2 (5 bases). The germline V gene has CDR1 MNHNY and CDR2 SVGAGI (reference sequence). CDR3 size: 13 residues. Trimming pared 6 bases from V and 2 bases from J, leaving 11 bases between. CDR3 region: CASSIGITYEQYF. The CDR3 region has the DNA TGTGCCAGCAGCATCGGGATCACCTACGAGCAGTACTTC.

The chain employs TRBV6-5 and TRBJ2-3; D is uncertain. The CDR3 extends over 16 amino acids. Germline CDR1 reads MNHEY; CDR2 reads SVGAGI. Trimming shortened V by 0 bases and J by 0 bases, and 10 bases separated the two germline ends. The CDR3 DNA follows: TGTGCCAGCAGTTACTCTTTCGCGACTAGCACAGATACGCAGTATTTT. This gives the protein CASSYSFATSTDTQYF.

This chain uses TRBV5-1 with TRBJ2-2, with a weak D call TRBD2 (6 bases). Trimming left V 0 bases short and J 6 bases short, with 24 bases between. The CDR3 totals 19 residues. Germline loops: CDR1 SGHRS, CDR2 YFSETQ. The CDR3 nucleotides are TGCGCCAGCAGCTTGGCCTTGAGGAGGGCTACCCAGATCGCCGGGGAGCTGTTTTTT. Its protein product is CASSLALRRATQIAGELFF.

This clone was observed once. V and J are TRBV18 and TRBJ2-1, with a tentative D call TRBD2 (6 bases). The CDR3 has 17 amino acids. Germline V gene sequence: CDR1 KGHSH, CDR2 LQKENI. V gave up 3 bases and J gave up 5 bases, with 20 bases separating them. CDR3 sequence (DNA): TGTGCCAGCTCACCCTTCCGACTAGGGATCTCTCACAATGAGCAGTTCTTC. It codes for CASSPFRLGISHNEQFF.

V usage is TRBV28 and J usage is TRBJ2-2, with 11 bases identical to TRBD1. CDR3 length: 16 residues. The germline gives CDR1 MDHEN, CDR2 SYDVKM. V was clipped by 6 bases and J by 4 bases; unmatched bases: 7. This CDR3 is CASSTGQGAFTGELFF. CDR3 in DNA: TGTGCCAGCAGCACTGGACAGGGGGCCTTCACCGGGGAGCTGTTTTTT.

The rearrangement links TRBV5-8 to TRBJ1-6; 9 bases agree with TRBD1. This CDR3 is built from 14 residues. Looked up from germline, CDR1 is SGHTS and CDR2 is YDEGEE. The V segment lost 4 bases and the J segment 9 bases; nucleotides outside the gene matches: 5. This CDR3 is CASSRVTGGSPLHF. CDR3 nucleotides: TGTGCCAGCAGCCGCGTGACAGGGGGTTCACCCCTCCACTTT.

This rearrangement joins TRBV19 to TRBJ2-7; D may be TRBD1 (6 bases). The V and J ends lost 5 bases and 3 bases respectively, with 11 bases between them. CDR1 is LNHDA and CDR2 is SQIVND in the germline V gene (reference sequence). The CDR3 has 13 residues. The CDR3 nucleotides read TGTGCCAGTAGTCCCGACAGGTACTACGAGCAGTACTTC. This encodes CASSPDRYYEQYF.

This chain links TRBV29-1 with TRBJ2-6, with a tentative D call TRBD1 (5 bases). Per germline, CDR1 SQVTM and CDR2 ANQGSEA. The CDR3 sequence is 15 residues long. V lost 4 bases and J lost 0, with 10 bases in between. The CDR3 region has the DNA TGCAGCGTTGGACAGAGCGACTCTGGGGCCAACGTCCTGACTTTC. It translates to CSVGQSDSGANVLTF.

CDR3 region: CASSLSRLAGGEQYF. The CDR3 DNA is TGTGCCAGCAGTTTATCCAGGCTAGCGGGAGGCGAGCAGTACTTC. The chain employs TRBV27 and TRBJ2-7; TRBD2 agrees at 11 bases. Looked up from germline, CDR1 is MNHEY and CDR2 is SMNVEV (reference sequence). This CDR3 contains 15 residues. After removal of 0 bases from V and 6 bases from J, the junction contained 4 bases not matched to a gene.

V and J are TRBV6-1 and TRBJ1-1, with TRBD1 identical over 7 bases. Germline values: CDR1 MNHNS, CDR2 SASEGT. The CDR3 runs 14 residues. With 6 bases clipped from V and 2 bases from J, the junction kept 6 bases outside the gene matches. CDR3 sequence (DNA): TGTGCCAGCAGGACATACAGGGGAAACACTGAAGCTTTCTTT. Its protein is CASRTYRGNTEAFF.

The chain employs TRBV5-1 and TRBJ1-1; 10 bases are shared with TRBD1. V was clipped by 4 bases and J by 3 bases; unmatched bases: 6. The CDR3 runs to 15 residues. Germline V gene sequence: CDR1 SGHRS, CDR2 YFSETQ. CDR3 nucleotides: TGCGCCAGCAGCAGACAGGGGGCGACGGACACTGAAGCTTTCTTT. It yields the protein CASSRQGATDTEAFF.

The CDR3 DNA reads as TGTGCCAGCTCACCACCGAACAGCCTGAACACTGAAGCTTTCTTT. It encodes CASSPPNSLNTEAFF. The rearrangement links TRBV18 to TRBJ1-1; unclear D gene. Trimming left V 0 bases short and J 0 bases short, with 8 bases between. This CDR3 is 15 amino acids long. Germline V gives CDR1 KGHSH, CDR2 LQKENI.

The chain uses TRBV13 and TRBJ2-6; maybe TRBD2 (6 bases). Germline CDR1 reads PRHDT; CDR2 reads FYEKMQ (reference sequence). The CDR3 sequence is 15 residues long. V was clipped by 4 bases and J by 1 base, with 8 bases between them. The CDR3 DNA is TGTGCCAGCAGCTCGCGGGGATCTGGGGCCAACGTCCTGACTTTC. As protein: CASSSRGSGANVLTF.

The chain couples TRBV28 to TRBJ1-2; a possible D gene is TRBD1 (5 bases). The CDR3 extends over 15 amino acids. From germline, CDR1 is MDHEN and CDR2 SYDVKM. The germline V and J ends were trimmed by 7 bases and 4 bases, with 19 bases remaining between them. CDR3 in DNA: TGTGCCAGCACTCAGGCCGCCCAGGGTTTCTATGGCTACACCTTC. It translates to CASTQAAQGFYGYTF.

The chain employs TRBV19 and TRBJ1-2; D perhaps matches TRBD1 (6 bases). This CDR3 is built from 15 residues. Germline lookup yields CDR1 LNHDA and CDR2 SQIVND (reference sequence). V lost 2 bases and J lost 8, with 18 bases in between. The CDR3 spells CASSITPHRDQGYTF. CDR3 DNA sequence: TGTGCCAGTAGTATAACCCCCCACAGGGACCAAGGCTACACCTTC. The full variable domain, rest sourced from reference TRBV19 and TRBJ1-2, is DGGITQSPKYLFRKEGQNVTLSCEQNLNHDAMYWYRQDPGQGLRLIYYSQIVNDFQKGDIAEGYSVSREKKESFPLTVTSAQKNPTAFYLCASSITPHRDQGYTFGSGTRLTVV.

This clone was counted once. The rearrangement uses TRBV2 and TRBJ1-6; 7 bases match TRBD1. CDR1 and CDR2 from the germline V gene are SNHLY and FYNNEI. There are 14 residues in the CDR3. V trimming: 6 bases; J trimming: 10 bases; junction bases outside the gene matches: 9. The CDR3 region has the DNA TGTGCCAGCAGAGGGGGACAGCCAGGGTCACCCCTCCACTTT. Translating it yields CASRGGQPGSPLHF.

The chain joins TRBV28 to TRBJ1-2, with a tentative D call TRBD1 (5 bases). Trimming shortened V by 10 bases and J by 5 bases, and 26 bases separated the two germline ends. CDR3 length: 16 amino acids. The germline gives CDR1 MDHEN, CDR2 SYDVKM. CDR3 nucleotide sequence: TGTGCCACTCACCGGGGAGGGACGGAATCCCCTTATGGCTACACCTTC. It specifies CATHRGGTESPYGYTF.

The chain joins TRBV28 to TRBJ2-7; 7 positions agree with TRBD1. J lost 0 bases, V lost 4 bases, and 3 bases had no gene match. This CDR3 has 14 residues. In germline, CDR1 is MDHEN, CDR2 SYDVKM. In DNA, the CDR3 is TGTGCCAGCAGTTCGGGACAGAGCTCCTACGAGCAGTACTTC. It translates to CASSSGQSSYEQYF.